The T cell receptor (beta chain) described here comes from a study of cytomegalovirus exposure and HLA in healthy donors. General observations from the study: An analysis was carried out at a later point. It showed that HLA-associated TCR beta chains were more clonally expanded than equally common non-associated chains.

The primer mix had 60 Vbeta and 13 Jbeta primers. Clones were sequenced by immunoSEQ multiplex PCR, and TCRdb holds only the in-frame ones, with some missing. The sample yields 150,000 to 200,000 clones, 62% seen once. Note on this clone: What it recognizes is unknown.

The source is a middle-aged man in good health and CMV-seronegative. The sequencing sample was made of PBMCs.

The CDR3 sequence: CASHPVTLQDSHQETQYF. DNA for the CDR3: TGTGCCAGCCACCCTGTTACATTACAGGACAGTCACCAAGAGACCCAGTACTTC. The gene calls are TRBV2 and TRBJ2-5; D is perhaps TRBD1 (6 bases). CDR1 and CDR2 from the germline V gene are SNHLY and FYNNEI. The CDR3 is 18 amino acids. Trimming left V 8 bases short and J 0 bases short, with 25 bases between.